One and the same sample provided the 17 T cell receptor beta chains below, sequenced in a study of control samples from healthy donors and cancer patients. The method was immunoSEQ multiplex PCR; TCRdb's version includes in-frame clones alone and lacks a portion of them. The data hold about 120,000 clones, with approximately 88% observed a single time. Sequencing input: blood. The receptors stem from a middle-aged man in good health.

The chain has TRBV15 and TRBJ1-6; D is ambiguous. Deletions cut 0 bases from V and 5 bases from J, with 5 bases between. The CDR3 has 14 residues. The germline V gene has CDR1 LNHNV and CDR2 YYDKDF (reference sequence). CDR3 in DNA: TGTGCCACCAGCAGAGAGAGGGATAATTCACCCCTCCACTTT. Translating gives CATSRERDNSPLHF.

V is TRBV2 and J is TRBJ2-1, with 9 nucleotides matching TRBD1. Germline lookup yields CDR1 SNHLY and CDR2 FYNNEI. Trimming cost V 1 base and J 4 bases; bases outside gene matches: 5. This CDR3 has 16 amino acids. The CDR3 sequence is CASSEGTGALYNEQFF. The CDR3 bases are TGTGCCAGCAGTGAAGGGACAGGGGCCCTATACAATGAGCAGTTCTTC.

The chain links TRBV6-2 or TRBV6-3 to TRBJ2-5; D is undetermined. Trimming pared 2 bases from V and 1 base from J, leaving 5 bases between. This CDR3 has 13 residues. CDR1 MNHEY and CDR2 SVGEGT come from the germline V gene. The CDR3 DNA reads TGTGCCAGCAGTTACAATACCCAAGAGACCCAGTACTTC. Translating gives CASSYNTQETQYF.

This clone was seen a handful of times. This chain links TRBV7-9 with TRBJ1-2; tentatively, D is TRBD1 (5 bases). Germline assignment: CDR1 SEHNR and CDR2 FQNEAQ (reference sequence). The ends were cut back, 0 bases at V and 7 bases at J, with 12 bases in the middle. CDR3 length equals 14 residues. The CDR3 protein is CASSLAARVGGYTF. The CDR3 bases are TGTGCCAGCAGCTTAGCCGCCAGGGTAGGTGGCTACACCTTC.

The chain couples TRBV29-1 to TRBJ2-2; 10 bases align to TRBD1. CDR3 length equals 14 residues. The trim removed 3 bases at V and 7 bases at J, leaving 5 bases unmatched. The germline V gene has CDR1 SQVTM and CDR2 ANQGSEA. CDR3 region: CSVDRQGAGGELFF. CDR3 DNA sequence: TGCAGCGTTGATCGACAGGGGGCGGGCGGGGAGCTGTTTTTT.

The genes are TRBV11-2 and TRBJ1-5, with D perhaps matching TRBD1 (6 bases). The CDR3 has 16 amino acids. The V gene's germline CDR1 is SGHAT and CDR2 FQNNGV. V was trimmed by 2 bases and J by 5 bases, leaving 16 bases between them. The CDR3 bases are TGTGCCAGCAGCTTAAATAACAGGGAAAGACATCAGCCCCAGCATTTT. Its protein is CASSLNNRERHQPQHF.

CDR3 amino acids: CAISESLRQGAAEQYF. The CDR3 DNA reads TGTGCCATCAGTGAGTCTTTAAGGCAGGGGGCGGCCGAGCAGTACTTC. The V call is TRBV10-3, the J call TRBJ2-7, with 8 nucleotides matching TRBD1. V dropped 0 bases and J dropped 6; count of bases not matched to a gene: 10. The CDR3 has 16 residues. Germline V gene sequence: CDR1 ENHRY, CDR2 SYGVKD.

CDR3 sequence (DNA): TGTGCCAGTAACCAGGGGACCGGTCAGCCCCAGCATTTT. Translating it yields CASNQGTGQPQHF. The gene calls are TRBV19 and TRBJ1-5; possible D gene TRBD1, 6 bases. The V gene's germline CDR1 is LNHDA and CDR2 SQIVND (reference sequence). The CDR3 loop spans 13 amino acids. Trimming stripped 7 bases from V and 6 bases from J, with 13 bases between.

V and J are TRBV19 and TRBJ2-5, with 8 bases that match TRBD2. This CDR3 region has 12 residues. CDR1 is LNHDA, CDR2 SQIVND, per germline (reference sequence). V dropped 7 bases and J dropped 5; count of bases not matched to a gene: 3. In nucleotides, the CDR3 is TGTGCCAGTAATGGCGGGGGGGAGACCCAGTACTTC. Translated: CASNGGGETQYF.

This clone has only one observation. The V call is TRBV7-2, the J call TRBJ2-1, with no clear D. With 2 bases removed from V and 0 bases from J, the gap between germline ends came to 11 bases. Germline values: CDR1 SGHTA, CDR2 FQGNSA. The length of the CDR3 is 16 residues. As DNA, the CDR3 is TGTGCCAGCAGCTTAAGTTCAGGAGTCTCCTACAATGAGCAGTTCTTC. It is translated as CASSLSSGVSYNEQFF.

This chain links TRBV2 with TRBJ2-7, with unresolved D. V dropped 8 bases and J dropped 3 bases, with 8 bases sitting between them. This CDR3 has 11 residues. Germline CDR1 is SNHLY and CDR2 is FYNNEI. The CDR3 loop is CASRVGYEQYF. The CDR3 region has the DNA TGTGCCAGCCGAGTGGGCTACGAGCAGTACTTC.

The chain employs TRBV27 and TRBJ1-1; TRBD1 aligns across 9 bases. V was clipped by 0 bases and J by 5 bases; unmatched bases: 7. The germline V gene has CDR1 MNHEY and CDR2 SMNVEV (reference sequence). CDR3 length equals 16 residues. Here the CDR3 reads CASSLSGQGRRTEAFF. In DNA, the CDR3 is TGTGCCAGCAGTTTATCGGGACAGGGACGGAGAACTGAAGCTTTCTTT.

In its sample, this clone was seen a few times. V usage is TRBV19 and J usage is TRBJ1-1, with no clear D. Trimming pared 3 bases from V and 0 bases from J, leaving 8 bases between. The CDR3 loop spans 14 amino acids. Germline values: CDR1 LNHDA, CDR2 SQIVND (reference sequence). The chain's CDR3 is CASSILPMNTEAFF. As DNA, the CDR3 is TGTGCCAGTAGTATCCTACCGATGAACACTGAAGCTTTCTTT.

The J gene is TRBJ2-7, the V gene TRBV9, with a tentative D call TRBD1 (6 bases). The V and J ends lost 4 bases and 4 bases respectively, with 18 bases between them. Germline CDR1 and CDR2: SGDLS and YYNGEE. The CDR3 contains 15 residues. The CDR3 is CASSLSTGGEYEQYF. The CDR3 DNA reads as TGTGCCAGCAGCTTGTCGACAGGAGGAGAATACGAGCAGTACTTC.

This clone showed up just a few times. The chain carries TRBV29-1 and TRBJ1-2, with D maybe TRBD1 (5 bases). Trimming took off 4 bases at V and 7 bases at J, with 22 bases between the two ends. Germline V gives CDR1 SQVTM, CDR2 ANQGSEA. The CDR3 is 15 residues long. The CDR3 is CSVVGSGPGVAGYTF. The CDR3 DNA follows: TGCAGCGTTGTGGGTTCGGGGCCGGGTGTGGCTGGCTACACCTTC.

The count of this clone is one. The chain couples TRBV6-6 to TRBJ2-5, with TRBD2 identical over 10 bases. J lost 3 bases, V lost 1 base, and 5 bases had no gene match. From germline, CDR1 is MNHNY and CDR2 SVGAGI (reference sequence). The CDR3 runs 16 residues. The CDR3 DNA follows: TGTGCCAGCAGTTACTGGACGCTAGCGGGGGAAGAGACCCAGTACTTC. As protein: CASSYWTLAGEETQYF.

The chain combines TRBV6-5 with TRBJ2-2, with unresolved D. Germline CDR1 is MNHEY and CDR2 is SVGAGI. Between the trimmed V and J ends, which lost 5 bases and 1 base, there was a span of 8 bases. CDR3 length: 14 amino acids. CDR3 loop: CASSTPGNTGELFF. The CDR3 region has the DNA TGTGCCAGCAGTACCCCAGGGAACACCGGGGAGCTGTTTTTT.